One and the same sample provided the 10 T cell receptor beta chains below, sequenced in a study of T cells after yellow fever vaccination. One entry per CDR3 protein, called by TCRdb with MiXCR from the 5' RACE reads. Of a few hundred thousand distinct CDR3 sequences detected, almost 4% appear once; the ten largest clones hold roughly 24%. The starting material was PBMCs, obtained 5 days after the yellow fever booster vaccination. All receptors derive from a man aged 18 to 30 who received the YFV17D yellow fever vaccine.

This clonotype was counted at least ten times. The rearrangement links TRBV5-6 to TRBJ1-6; D may be TRBD1 (6 bases). This CDR3 has 15 residues. CDR1 and CDR2 (germline): SGHDT, YYEEEE. Trimming removed 2 bases at V and 10 bases at J, with 16 bases between. In DNA form, the CDR3 reads TGTGCCAGCAGCTTTACTCAGGGGACGGGGTCACCCCTCCACTTT. Its translation is CASSFTQGTGSPLHF.

In this sample, this clonotype turned up a few times. This rearrangement joins TRBV7-2 to TRBJ2-3, with TRBD2 matching 10 bases. The V gene end was trimmed by 6 bases and the J gene end by 5 bases; junction bases not matched to a gene: 8. The CDR3 has 15 amino acids. Per germline, CDR1 SGHTA and CDR2 FQGNSA. The CDR3 loop reads CASRIAGGSRDTQYF. CDR3 coding DNA: TGTGCCAGCAGGATAGCGGGGGGCTCCAGAGATACGCAGTATTTT.

Many counts were recorded for this clonotype. This chain connects TRBV28 to TRBJ1-6, with a tentative D call TRBD1 (6 bases). This CDR3 is 14 amino acids long. Germline CDR1 and CDR2: MDHEN and SYDVKM. V was trimmed by 3 bases and J by 7 bases, leaving 10 bases between them. The CDR3 coding sequence is TGTGCCAGCAGTTTGTGGCAGGGGAATTCACCCCTCCACTTT. This translates into CASSLWQGNSPLHF.

The V call is TRBV15, the J call TRBJ2-5; TRBD2 agrees at 14 bases. The CDR3 has 16 amino acids. Germline CDR1 reads LNHNV; CDR2 reads YYDKDF (reference sequence). Losses at the gene ends were 3 bases for V and 3 bases for J; bases not matched to a gene: 3. CDR3 region: CATSRATSGGEETQYF. CDR3 bases: TGTGCCACCAGCAGGGCGACTAGCGGGGGGGAAGAGACCCAGTACTTC.

This clonotype was recorded at least ten times. This rearrangement joins TRBV18 to TRBJ1-6, with D maybe TRBD1 (5 bases). In germline, CDR1 is KGHSH, CDR2 LQKENI. V lost 3 bases and J lost 7, with 10 bases in between. The CDR3 spans 14 residues. The CDR3 loop is CASSPGPRNSPLHF. CDR3 nucleotide sequence: TGTGCCAGCTCACCGGGACCGAGAAATTCACCCCTCCACTTT.

The CDR3, as DNA: TGTGCCAGCAGTAGCCCGGGACATCTCCTCCACTTT. It yields the protein CASSSPGHLLHF. The chain is built from TRBV28 and TRBJ1-6; possibly TRBD1 for D (6 bases). The ends were cut back, 5 bases at V and 15 bases at J, with 14 bases in the middle. From germline, CDR1 is MDHEN and CDR2 SYDVKM. CDR3 size: 12 residues.

This clonotype was counted between two and nine times. The chain couples TRBV21-1 to TRBJ2-5; the table assigns TRBD1, which was not confirmed against the DNA. TRBV21-1 is assigned pseudogene status. CDR3 length: 17 residues. CDR3 sequence: CASNPGTGGLEQETQYF. The CDR3 DNA sequence: TGTGCCAGCAACCCCGGGACAGGGGGCCTAGAACAAGAGACCCAGTACTTC.

In nucleotides, the CDR3 is TGTGCCAGCAGCTTCGGCCAGGGAGGGGTTTATCAGCCCCAGCATTTT. Translating it yields CASSFGQGGVYQPQHF. The chain carries TRBV7-8 and TRBJ1-5; the D gene is possibly TRBD1 (5 bases). Germline V gene sequence: CDR1 SGHVS, CDR2 FQNEAQ. The CDR3 is made up of 16 amino acids. Trimming removed 3 bases at V and 5 bases at J, with 17 bases between.

This clonotype was picked up a small number of times. The rearrangement uses TRBV12-3 or TRBV12-4 and TRBJ1-1; D call uncertain. Trimming shortened V by 5 bases and J by 5 bases, and 9 bases separated the two germline ends. There are 12 residues in the CDR3. CDR3 sequence reads: CASSARRTEAFF. DNA of the CDR3: TGTGCCAGCAGTGCCCGAAGGACTGAAGCTTTCTTT.

This clonotype came up a few times. V usage is TRBV7-2 and J usage is TRBJ2-7; 8 positions match TRBD2. Germline V gene data show CDR1 as SGHTA and CDR2 as FQGNSA. With V trimmed by 1 base and J by 2 bases, 7 bases remained unmatched. CDR3 length equals 16 residues. The CDR3 nucleotides are TGTGCCAGCAGCTTAGTCTCGCGGGGGGATCCCTACGAGCAGTACTTC. This encodes CASSLVSRGDPYEQYF.